The 26 T cell receptor beta chains reported below all come from one sample, sequenced in a study of immune evolution from preneoplasia to lung adenocarcinoma. Here immunoSEQ multiplex PCR was the method, and the copy in TCRdb shows in-frame clones only, minus some. The sample yields about 8,200 clones, around 82% seen once. Sequenced material: FFPE adjacent normal lung tissue. These receptors all come from a person between 70 and 80 years old with lung adenocarcinoma.

In nucleotides, the CDR3 is TGTGCCAGCAGCTCGCCCCTCCAGAGGTCCTACAATGAGCAGTTCTTC. Translated: CASSSPLQRSYNEQFF. The chain employs TRBV11-3 and TRBJ2-1; the D is unclear. The CDR3 totals 16 residues. CDR1 SGHNT and CDR2 YENEEA come from the germline V gene. The germline V and J ends were trimmed by 4 bases and 1 base, with 14 bases remaining between them.

This clone was found a few times. V is TRBV5-4 and J is TRBJ2-7; D is undetermined. Germline CDR1 reads SGHNT; CDR2 reads YYREEE (reference sequence). V was shortened by 6 bases and J by 0 bases, with 10 bases between the two germline ends. The CDR3 spans 13 residues. The CDR3 DNA reads as TGTGCCAGCACCCCATCAGGCTCCTACGAGCAGTACTTC. It specifies CASTPSGSYEQYF. The entire variable domain, with the rest obtained from reference TRBV5-4 and TRBJ2-7, is as follows: ETGVTQSPTHLIKTRGQQVTLRCSSQSGHNTVSWYQQALGQGPQFIFQYYREEENGRGNFPPRFSGLQFPNYSSELNVNALELDDSALYLCASTPSGSYEQYFGPGTRLTVT.

This clone was found once. This chain uses TRBV11-3 with TRBJ2-1; D uncertain. V lost 0 bases and J lost 6, with 6 bases in between. Germline CDR1 reads SGHNT; CDR2 reads YENEEA. The CDR3 is made up of 13 amino acids. The CDR3: CASSLDRTNEQFF. CDR3 nucleotide sequence: TGTGCCAGCAGCTTAGACAGAACCAATGAGCAGTTCTTC. The full variable domain, with the rest looked up from reference TRBV11-3 and TRBJ2-1, is EAGVVQSPRYKIIEKKQPVAFWCNPISGHNTLYWYLQNLGQGPELLIRYENEEAVDDSQLPKDRFSAERLKGVDSTLKIQPAELGDSAVYLCASSLDRTNEQFFGPGTRLTVL.

The chain joins TRBV18 to TRBJ1-2; D may be TRBD1 (6 bases). This CDR3 spans 15 amino acids. V was pared by 2 bases and J by 7 bases, with 17 bases between. The germline V gene has CDR1 KGHSH and CDR2 LQKENI. The CDR3 coding sequence is TGTGCCAGCTCACCAGGGACAAGAGAGGGATCTGGCTACACCTTC. The encoded protein is CASSPGTREGSGYTF.

The V call is TRBV6-1, the J call TRBJ2-7; D remains ambiguous. Germline loops: CDR1 MNHNS, CDR2 SASEGT. CDR3 length equals 12 residues. Deletions cut 6 bases from V and 4 bases from J, with 10 bases between. CDR3: CASSATLYEQYF. In DNA form, the CDR3 reads TGTGCCAGCAGCGCGACATTGTACGAGCAGTACTTC.

This clone appeared once. The chain joins TRBV10-1 to TRBJ1-1; no firm D call. With 3 bases removed from V and 2 bases from J, the gap between germline ends came to 4 bases. Germline loops: CDR1 WNHNN, CDR2 SYGVQD (reference sequence). The CDR3 is made up of 12 amino acids. The CDR3 bases are TGCGCCAGCAGTGACCCCAACACTGAAGCTTTCTTT. Its protein is CASSDPNTEAFF.

The chain links TRBV5-1 to TRBJ2-5, with D possibly being TRBD1 or TRBD2 (5 bases each). The CDR3 is 15 residues long. Between the trimmed V and J ends, which lost 0 bases and 4 bases, there was a span of 13 bases. Per the germline V gene, CDR1 is SGHRS and CDR2 is YFSETQ. CDR3 loop: CASSLALGEGETQYF. DNA of the CDR3: TGCGCCAGCAGCTTGGCCTTGGGGGAAGGAGAGACCCAGTACTTC.

The chain has TRBV28 and TRBJ1-5, with 7 bases that match TRBD1. V gave up 5 bases and J gave up 0 bases; unmatched junction bases: 7. The CDR3 has 16 residues. Germline lookup yields CDR1 MDHEN and CDR2 SYDVKM. The CDR3 loop reads CASSKEQGSSNQPQHF. The DNA for the CDR3 is TGTGCCAGCAGTAAAGAACAGGGGAGTAGCAATCAGCCCCAGCATTTT.

V gene TRBV28 combines with J gene TRBJ1-3; tentative D call: TRBD1 (5 bases). The CDR3 extends over 13 amino acids. Trimming left V 5 bases short and J 4 bases short, with 9 bases between. Germline CDR1 reads MDHEN; CDR2 reads SYDVKM. CDR3 region: CASSLYRGNTIYF. CDR3 nucleotide sequence: TGTGCCAGCAGTCTTTACAGGGGAAACACCATATATTTT.

V and J are TRBV6-1 and TRBJ1-3; D gene unclear. Germline assignment: CDR1 MNHNS and CDR2 SASEGT. With 4 bases removed from V and 0 bases from J, the gap between germline ends came to 10 bases. The CDR3 consists of 15 residues. The CDR3 nucleotides are TGTGCCAGCAGTGCGGCCGGGAGCTCTGGAAACACCATATATTTT. Its protein is CASSAAGSSGNTIYF.

The J gene is TRBJ1-1, the V gene TRBV10-3; D is ambiguous. Germline values: CDR1 ENHRY, CDR2 SYGVKD. The CDR3 loop spans 13 amino acids. Trimming pared 2 bases from V and 1 base from J, leaving 5 bases between. For the CDR3, the DNA is TGTGCCATCAGTGAGAGTCAGAACACTGAAGCTTTCTTT. This gives the protein CAISESQNTEAFF.

V gene TRBV9 combines with J gene TRBJ2-7; D is unresolved. The germline CDR1 and CDR2 sequences are SGDLS and YYNGEE. Trimming cost V 4 bases and J 0 bases, with 11 bases left between them. The CDR3 runs to 14 residues. DNA for the CDR3: TGTGCCAGCAGCCCGACCCCCCACTCCTACGAGCAGTACTTC. Its translation is CASSPTPHSYEQYF.

The V and J genes are TRBV19 and TRBJ1-5; maybe TRBD1 (5 bases). Trimming shortened V by 1 base and J by 5 bases, and 15 bases separated the two germline ends. This CDR3 spans 16 amino acids. Germline CDR1 and CDR2: LNHDA and SQIVND (reference sequence). In nucleotides, the CDR3 is TGTGCCAGTAGTATAGTAAGGGGACTGTCGGATCAGCCCCAGCATTTT. Its protein product is CASSIVRGLSDQPQHF.

J is TRBJ2-7 and V is TRBV6-1; D ambiguous. CDR1 and CDR2 from the germline V gene are MNHNS and SASEGT. The CDR3 spans 14 residues. V was clipped by 4 bases and J by 0 bases, with 10 bases between them. The CDR3 region is CASSATITSYEQYF. The DNA for the CDR3 is TGTGCCAGCAGTGCGACCATAACCTCCTACGAGCAGTACTTC.

The gene calls are TRBV7-3 and TRBJ1-1; D possibly corresponds to TRBD1 (6 bases). This CDR3 is 14 amino acids long. Germline-derived CDR1 and CDR2 are SGHTA and FQGTGA. The ends were cut back, 4 bases at V and 4 bases at J, with 13 bases in the middle. The CDR3 loop reads CASSSPGVGTEAFF. In DNA, the CDR3 is TGTGCCAGCAGCTCCCCAGGGGTGGGCACTGAAGCTTTCTTT.

This clone was observed once. This chain connects TRBV5-4 to TRBJ2-7; D may correspond to TRBD1 or TRBD2 (5 bases each). CDR3 length: 15 amino acids. V dropped 0 bases and J dropped 0 bases, with 10 bases sitting between them. The germline gives CDR1 SGHNT, CDR2 YYREEE (reference sequence). As DNA, the CDR3 is TGTGCCAGCAGCTTGGAACCAGGGAGCTCCTACGAGCAGTACTTC. It translates to CASSLEPGSSYEQYF.

The genes are TRBV11-3 and TRBJ2-7; D remains unclear. Per the germline V gene, CDR1 is SGHNT and CDR2 is YENEEA. The CDR3 length is 12 residues. Trimming stripped 5 bases from V and 0 bases from J, with 5 bases between. CDR3 loop: CASSLGSYEQYF. For the CDR3, the DNA is TGTGCCAGCAGCCTGGGCTCCTACGAGCAGTACTTC.

The chain carries TRBV28 and TRBJ2-2; 9 nucleotides line up with TRBD2. There are 15 residues in the CDR3. Germline V lookup: CDR1 MDHEN, CDR2 SYDVKM. With 6 bases clipped from V and 3 bases from J, the junction kept 5 bases outside the gene matches. The CDR3 loop reads CASRLAGVDTGELFF. In DNA, the CDR3 is TGTGCCAGCAGGTTAGCGGGAGTCGACACCGGGGAGCTGTTTTTT.

The J gene is TRBJ1-1, the V gene TRBV5-1; a weak D match, TRBD1 (6 bases). From germline, CDR1 is SGHRS and CDR2 YFSETQ. The CDR3 is 14 residues long. Trimming shortened V by 0 bases and J by 2 bases, and 8 bases separated the two germline ends. The CDR3 DNA reads TGCGCCAGCAGCTTGGCAGGGGCAAACACTGAAGCTTTCTTT. Amino acid sequence: CASSLAGANTEAFF.

This chain links TRBV10-3 with TRBJ2-1, with TRBD2 matching over 13 bases. V lost 4 bases and J lost 5; bases outside the gene matches: 8. Germline V gene data show CDR1 as ENHRY and CDR2 as SYGVKD. The CDR3 has 17 residues. The CDR3 here is CAISGTSGSSVNNEQFF. In nucleotides, the CDR3 is TGTGCCATCAGTGGGACTAGCGGGAGTTCGGTGAACAATGAGCAGTTCTTC.

The chain combines TRBV7-9 with TRBJ2-6; TRBD2 matches 9 bases. CDR1 and CDR2 (germline): SEHNR, FQNEAQ (reference sequence). With 1 base clipped from V and 4 bases from J, the junction kept 11 bases outside the gene matches. The CDR3 length is 19 residues. CDR3 sequence (DNA): TGTGCCAGCAGCTTAGGAAGGGTAGCGGGAGATAACGGGGCCAACGTCCTGACTTTC. The encoded protein is CASSLGRVAGDNGANVLTF.

This clone turned up a few times. At one of its ends the junction is not consistent with the germline gene, which may arise from a read error. This chain links TRBV7-7 with TRBJ1-5; D is unclear. This CDR3 is built from 13 residues. Germline V gene lookup returns CDR1 SSHAT and CDR2 FNYEAQ (reference sequence). CDR3: CASSLAEDQPQHF. The CDR3 DNA is TGTGCTAGCAGCTTAGCGGAGGATCAGCCCCAGCATTTT.

This chain links TRBV11-2 with TRBJ2-5; 8 bases are shared with TRBD2. This CDR3 has 14 amino acids. Losses at the gene ends were 3 bases for V and 2 bases for J; bases not matched to a gene: 2. Germline V CDR1 and CDR2: SGHAT, FQNNGV. The CDR3 sequence is CASSFTGGQETQYF. The CDR3 region has the DNA TGTGCCAGCAGCTTTACGGGGGGGCAAGAGACCCAGTACTTC.

V gene TRBV28 combines with J gene TRBJ2-5, with TRBD2 identical over 12 bases. The germline V gene has CDR1 MDHEN and CDR2 SYDVKM. There are 18 residues in the CDR3. With 6 bases clipped from V and 1 base from J, the junction kept 12 bases outside the gene matches. The CDR3 DNA is TGTGCCAGCAGGAAGACTAGCGGGAGCGGGGTAGGCCAAGAGACCCAGTACTTC. This encodes CASRKTSGSGVGQETQYF.

V is TRBV5-8 and J is TRBJ2-3, with D perhaps matching TRBD2 (5 bases). CDR3 length: 14 amino acids. Germline V gene data show CDR1 as SGHTS and CDR2 as YDEGEE. The ends were cut back, 0 bases at V and 5 bases at J, with 10 bases in the middle. CDR3 protein: CASSLASLVDTQYF. In DNA, the CDR3 is TGTGCCAGCAGCTTGGCTAGCCTCGTAGATACGCAGTATTTT.

In DNA form, the CDR3 reads TGTGCCAGCAGTTTGGGGAGCGTTAATCAGCCCCAGCATTTT. It yields the protein CASSLGSVNQPQHF. This rearrangement joins TRBV28 to TRBJ1-5; D not resolved. Germline V gene sequence: CDR1 MDHEN, CDR2 SYDVKM. V was cut by 3 bases and J by 4 bases, with 10 bases left in between. The CDR3 is made up of 14 amino acids.